This T cell receptor beta chain was sequenced during a study of T cell repertoires in cytomegalovirus infection. Looking at the study overall: Public TCR beta signatures marked donors with CMV infection and the matching HLA.

This CDR3 is built from 13 residues. V gave up 6 bases and J gave up 2 bases, with 9 bases separating them. TCRdb passed the reads through MiXCR, listing each CDR3 protein once. This table has fewer than 350,000 distinct CDR3 sequences, approximately 9.5% appearing once. Overall study findings and caveats: HLA-C-restricted CMV-specific TCR beta clonotypes were dominant in the ex vivo response. Identification of carriers of CMV plus the relevant HLA was achieved through cumulative public TCR beta family frequency.

In its sample, this clonotype was seen a few times. What it recognizes is unknown. Sample: PBMCs. The clonotype was recovered from a human donor in good health (CMV status not recorded). Some clones in this sample may be carry-over from other donors' samples. The rearrangement links TRBV12-3 or TRBV12-4 to TRBJ2-3; D is unresolved. The chain's CDR3 is CASRLGITDTQYF. CDR3 DNA: TGTGCCAGCAGACTGGGAATCACAGATACGCAGTATTTT.